These 5 T cell receptor beta chains originate from one sample sequenced in a study of human CD8 memory T cell subsets. Construction of TCR beta libraries was accomplished by means of UMI-labeled 5' RACE. Reprocessing the 5' RACE reads, TCRdb reports a single entry for every CDR3 protein and omits DNA. The specimen's table records around 6,200 distinct CDR3 sequences. Source material: CD8+ effector memory T cells (TEM) sorted from PBMCs. Subset here: effector memory CD8 T cells, CCR7- CD45RO+ CD95+. The receptor source for this set is a human donor in good health.

The chain couples TRBV20-1 to TRBJ2-5. CDR3 size: 11 residues. Germline CDR1 DFQATT, CDR2 SNEGSKA (reference sequence). The chain's CDR3 is CSARFGETQYF.

The CDR3 loop reads CSVDRDRFNYGYTF. The chain recombines TRBV29-1 with TRBJ1-2; with no DNA, the TCRdb D assignment of TRBD1 cannot be verified. Germline assignment: CDR1 SQVTM and CDR2 ANQGSEA. CDR3 size: 14 residues.

This chain links TRBV20-1 with TRBJ2-7; with no DNA, the TCRdb D assignment of TRBD1 cannot be verified. CDR1 and CDR2 from the germline V gene are DFQATT and SNEGSKA (reference sequence). This CDR3 has 15 amino acids. CDR3 residues: CSARPRDHLSYEQYF.

The chain couples TRBV28 to TRBJ1-1. This CDR3 spans 14 amino acids. CDR1 is MDHEN and CDR2 is SYDVKM in the germline V gene. CDR3 region: CASTSGLLNTEAFF.

The chain recombines TRBV2 with TRBJ2-2; TCRdb reports TRBD1, a call that lacks DNA to check it against. The CDR3 spans 13 residues. Germline CDR1 is SNHLY and CDR2 is FYNNEI. CDR3 residues: CASSEQGTGELFF.